This T cell receptor (beta chain) comes out of a study of T cell repertoires in cytomegalovirus infection. Looking at the study overall: It was recently identified HLA-C-restricted and well-studied HLA-B-restricted CMV epitopes that the study used. Public TCR beta signature analysis indicated the presence of both CMV infection and matching HLA type. Points from the study as a whole: People with CMV and the relevant HLA were identified by cumulative public TCR beta family frequency. Dominating the ex vivo response were HLA-C-restricted CMV-specific TCR beta clonotypes.

V shed 1 base and J 8 bases; nucleotides not matched to a gene: 7. Germline CDR1 is SGHNT and CDR2 is YENEEA. The CDR3 totals 15 residues. Of note for this clonotype: Its antigen is undetermined.

From the reads, TCRdb called clonotypes with MiXCR, one entry per CDR3 protein. The sample lists over 250,000 distinct CDR3 sequences, roughly 21% occurring once. The V gene is TRBV11-3, the J gene TRBJ2-1, with 8 bases aligning to TRBD1. The sequenced sample was cultured PBMCs, obtained from culture after CMV antigen stimulation. The TCR was taken from a human donor in good health (CMV status not recorded). Some clones in this sample may be carry-over from other donors' samples. The CDR3 coding sequence is TGTGCCAGCAGCTTAGTTCCCCAGGGGGCGGATGAGCAGTTCTTC. This translates into CASSLVPQGADEQFF. The variable domain in full, with the rest retrieved from reference TRBV11-3 and TRBJ2-1, is EAGVVQSPRYKIIEKKQPVAFWCNPISGHNTLYWYLQNLGQGPELLIRYENEEAVDDSQLPKDRFSAERLKGVDSTLKIQPAELGDSAVYLCASSLVPQGADEQFFGPGTRLTVL.